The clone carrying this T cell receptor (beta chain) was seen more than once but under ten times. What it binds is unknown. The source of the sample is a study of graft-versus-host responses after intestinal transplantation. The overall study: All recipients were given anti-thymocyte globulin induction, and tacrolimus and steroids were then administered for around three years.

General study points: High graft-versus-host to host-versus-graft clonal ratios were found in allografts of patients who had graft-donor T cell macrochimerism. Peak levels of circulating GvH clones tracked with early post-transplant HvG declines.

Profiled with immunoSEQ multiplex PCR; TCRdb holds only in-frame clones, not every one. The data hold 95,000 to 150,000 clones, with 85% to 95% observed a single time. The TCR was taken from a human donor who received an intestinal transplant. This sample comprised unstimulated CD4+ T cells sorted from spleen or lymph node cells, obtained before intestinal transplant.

CDR3 amino acids: CAISDGFDQPQHF. The CDR3 bases are TGTGCCATCAGTGATGGCTTTGATCAGCCCCAGCATTTT. The chain uses TRBV10-3 and TRBJ1-5; D unclear. Between the trimmed V and J ends, which lost 3 bases and 5 bases, there was a span of 8 bases. This CDR3 region has 13 residues. Germline values: CDR1 ENHRY, CDR2 SYGVKD.